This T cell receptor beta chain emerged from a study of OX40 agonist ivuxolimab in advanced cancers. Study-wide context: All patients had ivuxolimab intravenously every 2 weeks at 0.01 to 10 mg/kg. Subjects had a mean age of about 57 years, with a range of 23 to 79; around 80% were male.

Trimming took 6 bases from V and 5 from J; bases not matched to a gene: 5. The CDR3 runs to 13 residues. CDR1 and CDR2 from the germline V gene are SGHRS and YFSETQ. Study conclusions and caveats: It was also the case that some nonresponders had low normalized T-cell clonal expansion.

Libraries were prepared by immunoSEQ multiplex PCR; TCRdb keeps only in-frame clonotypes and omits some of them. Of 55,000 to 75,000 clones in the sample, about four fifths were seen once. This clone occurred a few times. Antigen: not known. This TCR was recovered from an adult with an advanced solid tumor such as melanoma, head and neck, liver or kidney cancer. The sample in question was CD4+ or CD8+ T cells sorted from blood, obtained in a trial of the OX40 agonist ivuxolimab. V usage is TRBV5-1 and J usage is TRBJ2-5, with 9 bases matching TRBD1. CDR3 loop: CASTGTGRETQYF. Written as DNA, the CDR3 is TGCGCCAGCACCGGGACAGGGCGGGAGACCCAGTACTTC.